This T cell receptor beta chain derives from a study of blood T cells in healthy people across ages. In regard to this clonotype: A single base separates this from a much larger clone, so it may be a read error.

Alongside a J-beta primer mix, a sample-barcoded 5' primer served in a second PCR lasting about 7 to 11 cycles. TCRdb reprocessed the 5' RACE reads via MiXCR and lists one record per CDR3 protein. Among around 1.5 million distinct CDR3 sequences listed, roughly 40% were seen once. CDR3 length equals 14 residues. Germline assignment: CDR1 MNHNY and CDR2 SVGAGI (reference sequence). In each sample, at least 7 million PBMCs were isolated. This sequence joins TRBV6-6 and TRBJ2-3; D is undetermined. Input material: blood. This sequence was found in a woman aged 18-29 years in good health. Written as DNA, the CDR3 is TGTGCCGGCAGTTACTCGCGGAGCACAGATACGCAGTATTTT. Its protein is CAGSYSRSTDTQYF.